This T cell receptor (beta chain) was found in a study of control samples from healthy donors and cancer patients. Clones were sequenced by immunoSEQ multiplex PCR, and TCRdb holds only the in-frame ones, with some missing. The table shows about 140,000 clones, with over 85% occurring only once. The CDR3 is made up of 13 amino acids. Trimming left V 8 bases short and J 6 bases short, with 14 bases between. CDR1 LNHDA and CDR2 SQIVND come from the germline V gene (reference sequence). The chain has TRBV19 and TRBJ1-5; D unresolved. This TCR was recovered from a man younger than 40 in good health. Sequencing was carried out using blood. CDR3 loop: CASCSRLGQPQHF. CDR3 nucleotide sequence: TGTGCCAGTTGTTCGAGACTGGGTCAGCCCCAGCATTTT.